The clone carrying this T cell receptor (beta chain) was detected a few times. These data originate in a study of blood T cell repertoires in COVID-19. For the study at large: The study drew acute and convalescent COVID-19 samples from the United States, Italy and Spain. T cells, B-cell-depleted T cells, or PBMCs provided the cDNA or gDNA that served as material.

In the authors' methods: Reference gene primer amplification gave nucleated cell count estimates. TCRdb's table, derived via immunoSEQ multiplex PCR, lists solely in-frame clones and lacks some. V and J calls and clone size are those listed in that table; D and trimming were worked out from the DNA. The sample records roughly 41,000 clones, around 81% being singletons. The CDR3 has 14 amino acids. Germline V lookup: CDR1 SGHRS, CDR2 YFSETQ. Trimming removed 2 bases from V and 3 bases from J, with 9 bases in between. This clonotype was sampled from a woman aged 80 or over with acute or convalescent COVID-19. The sequenced material came from peripheral blood. The chain employs TRBV5-1 and TRBJ1-3; D is perhaps TRBD1 (5 bases). The CDR3 spells CASSLGDLGNTIYF. The CDR3 DNA reads TGCGCCAGCAGCTTAGGGGATCTTGGAAACACCATATATTTT.